This record concerns one T cell receptor (beta chain) sequence. Its target is not known. These data are taken from a study of cytomegalovirus exposure and HLA in healthy donors. As for the study in general: There were some 400 genotyped donors. Of these, 81% fell in the genetic ancestry cluster associated with self-reported Caucasian donors. Overall study results and limits: There was a cluster of highly shared sequence variants that was likely a sequencing artifact. Later analysis suggested links between common viral pathogens and several top significant clusters.

In the PCR, 60 Vbeta and 13 Jbeta primers were used. Produced via immunoSEQ multiplex PCR; TCRdb's table is partial and in-frame only. Of roughly 150,000 clones in the sample, 85% are singletons; the top ten hold 1%. Germline values: CDR1 SEHNR, CDR2 FQNEAQ (reference sequence). V was clipped by 5 bases and J by 4 bases; unmatched bases: 8. CDR3 length: 15 residues. The chain links TRBV7-9 to TRBJ1-1; TRBD1 agrees at 9 bases. The sample comprised PBMCs. This clonotype originated in a boy aged 2 to 10 in good health and CMV-seronegative. DNA of the CDR3: TGTGCCAGCAGCCCGCGGACAGGGGTTACCACTGAAGCTTTCTTT. This encodes CASSPRTGVTTEAFF.